Listed below are T cell receptor beta chains from one sample, sequenced in a study of shared clonotypes between healthy human individuals. Profiling relied on immunoSEQ multiplex PCR, and the TCRdb table lists in-frame clones only, not all of them. The top ten hold about 1.5% of the sample, which has around 2.1 million clones, approximately 94% seen once. The specimen sequenced was naive CD8+ T cells from PBMCs. These receptors were taken from a man aged 18 to 30 in good health. Some clones in this sample may be carry-over from other donors' samples. Each CDR3 is given with its conserved first and last residue. D genes are given only for firm matches. Size tells how often a clone was seen (once, few, many) or the class of an expanded clone, and some rows leave it out.

. | TRBJ2-1 | . | TRBV7-2 | CASSPSRDSPYNEQFF | TGTGCCAGCAGCCCATCGCGGGACAGCCCCTACAATGAGCAGTTCTTC
once | TRBJ2-1 | TRBD2 | TRBV4-1 | CASSQLLAGAREQFF | TGCGCCAGCAGCCAATTACTAGCGGGAGCACGTGAGCAGTTCTTC
. | TRBJ2-2 | TRBD2 | TRBV11-3 | CASSPRTSGRAGELFF | TGTGCCAGCAGCCCCAGGACTAGCGGGAGAGCCGGGGAGCTGTTTTTT
. | TRBJ2-1 | . | TRBV4-3 | CASSQADGEQFF | TGCGCCAGCAGCCAAGCCGATGGAGAGCAGTTCTTC
few | TRBJ2-2 | . | TRBV28 | CASSLGTGELFF | TGTGCCAGCAGTTTAGGCACCGGGGAGCTGTTTTTT
few | TRBJ1-1 | . | TRBV27 | CASRVAGITEAFF | TGTGCCAGCAGAGTAGCGGGGATCACTGAAGCTTTCTTT
. | TRBJ2-7 | . | TRBV4-3 | CASSQEGGPSYEQYF | TGCGCCAGCAGCCAAGAAGGGGGTCCTTCCTACGAGCAGTACTTC
. | TRBJ2-7 | . | TRBV10-2 | CASRTRYEQYF | TGCGCCAGCAGGACCCGTTATGAGCAGTACTTC
. | TRBJ1-2 | . | TRBV29-1 | CSVETVYGYTF | TGCAGCGTGGAGACTGTCTATGGCTACACCTTC
. | TRBJ2-2 | . | TRBV29-1 | CSANSDTGELFF | TGCAGCGCAAACTCGGACACCGGGGAGCTGTTTTTT
. | TRBJ2-7 | . | TRBV4-3 | CASSQDEAAMEQYF | TGCGCCAGCAGCCAAGATGAAGCTGCGATGGAGCAGTACTTC
. | TRBJ2-7 | . | TRBV7-9 | CASSPNRGADTYEQYF | TGTGCCAGCAGCCCGAATCGAGGGGCCGATACCTACGAGCAGTACTTC
. | TRBJ1-2 | . | TRBV4-3 | CASSQTGGYTF | TGCGCCAGCAGCCAGACGGGTGGCTACACCTTC
. | TRBJ1-5 | . | TRBV15 | CATSRDQVLQPQHF | TGTGCCACCAGCAGAGATCAGGTCCTTCAGCCCCAGCATTTT
few | TRBJ1-1 | . | TRBV6-4 | CASSDSQRSTEAFF | TGTGCCAGCAGTGACTCCCAGAGGTCGACTGAAGCTTTCTTT
. | TRBJ1-5 | TRBD1 | TRBV18 | CASSPPGTGHQPQHF | TGTGCCAGCTCACCACCGGGGACAGGGCATCAGCCCCAGCATTTT
. | TRBJ2-7 | . | TRBV9 | CASSVLPSREQYF | TGTGCCAGCAGCGTTCTACCCAGCCGTGAGCAGTACTTC
. | TRBJ2-1 | . | TRBV4-1 | CASALDNNEQFF | TGCGCCAGCGCCCTCGATAATAATGAGCAGTTCTTC
. | TRBJ2-2 | . | TRBV9 | CASSDRNTGELFF | TGTGCCAGCAGCGACAGGAACACCGGGGAGCTGTTTTTT
. | TRBJ2-5 | . | TRBV28 | CASSLLNSQTQYF | TGTGCCAGCAGTTTACTTAATTCCCAGACCCAGTACTTC
once | TRBJ2-1 | . | TRBV9 | CASSVGGLRDSQAQFF | TGTGCCAGCAGCGTAGGGGGCCTCCGGGACTCGCAGGCGCAGTTCTTC
. | TRBJ1-4 | . | TRBV2 | CASSDGGLDNEKLFF | TGTGCCAGCAGTGACGGGGGATTGGATAATGAAAAACTGTTTTTT
. | TRBJ1-1 | . | TRBV27 | CASSLIRGEAFF | TGTGCCAGCAGTCTGATCAGAGGTGAAGCTTTCTTT
. | TRBJ2-7 | . | TRBV28 | CASTSLFAGTYPYEQYF | TGTGCCAGCACCTCTTTATTCGCCGGGACTTACCCCTACGAGCAGTACTTC
. | TRBJ2-3 | . | TRBV7-9 | CASSLAGVPDTQYF | TGTGCCAGCAGCTTAGCAGGCGTTCCGGATACGCAGTATTTT
. | TRBJ2-5 | TRBD2 | TRBV18 | CASSPIGGRQETQYF | TGTGCCAGCTCACCAATCGGGGGGAGACAAGAGACCCAGTACTTC
. | TRBJ1-1 | . | TRBV5-1 | CASSPHRGDTEAFF | TGCGCCAGCAGCCCGCACCGGGGAGACACTGAAGCTTTCTTT
. | TRBJ2-7 | TRBD2 | TRBV19 | CASSIPGGSYEQYF | TGTGCCAGTAGTATTCCGGGAGGGTCCTACGAGCAGTACTTC
. | TRBJ1-5 | . | TRBV19 | CASSIRTGPQHF | TGTGCCAGTAGTATTCGGACGGGGCCCCAGCATTTT
. | TRBJ2-2 | TRBD2 | TRBV13 | CASSLGVVVTSGSPGELFF | TGTGCCAGCAGCTTAGGGGTCGTCGTGACTAGCGGGAGTCCCGGGGAGCTGTTTTTT
. | TRBJ2-1 | . | TRBV29-1 | CSAGGGGGYNEQFF | TGCAGCGCCGGAGGAGGAGGGGGCTACAATGAGCAGTTCTTC
. | TRBJ2-7 | . | TRBV28 | CASSLSEQGDYEQYF | TGTGCCAGCAGTTTAAGTGAGCAGGGTGACTACGAGCAGTACTTC
. | TRBJ2-7 | . | TRBV11-2 | CASSLAPGSSYEQYF | TGTGCCAGCAGCTTAGCCCCCGGGAGCTCCTACGAGCAGTACTTC
. | TRBJ2-1 | TRBD2 | TRBV7-8 | CASSFPGLAGKSYNEQFF | TGTGCCAGCAGTTTCCCGGGACTAGCGGGTAAGTCCTACAATGAGCAGTTCTTC
. | TRBJ1-5 | TRBD1 | TRBV5-6 | CASSLGQGYQPQHF | TGTGCCAGCAGCTTGGGACAGGGTTATCAGCCCCAGCATTTT
. | TRBJ2-3 | . | TRBV9 | CASSVHPGSRDTQYF | TGTGCCAGCAGCGTACATCCGGGATCGAGAGATACGCAGTATTTT
. | TRBJ2-1 | . | TRBV27 | CASSLSWGETYNEQFF | TGTGCCAGCAGTTTATCCTGGGGGGAGACCTACAATGAGCAGTTCTTC
. | TRBJ2-5 | TRBD1 | TRBV9 | CASSAGQGEETQYF | TGTGCCAGCAGCGCCGGACAGGGGGAAGAGACCCAGTACTTC
. | TRBJ1-2 | . | TRBV29-1 | CSVLPQEWGTF | TGCAGCGTTCTCCCTCAGGAGTGGGGGACCTTC
. | TRBJ1-5 | . | TRBV2 | CASSDYRAFEINQPQHF | TGTGCCAGCAGTGACTACAGGGCGTTTGAGATAAATCAGCCCCAGCATTTT
. | TRBJ1-4 | . | TRBV13 | CASSLEAGDEKLFF | TGTGCCAGCAGCTTAGAGGCGGGGGATGAAAAACTGTTTTTT
. | TRBJ2-7 | . | TRBV4-1 | CASSQDSDGSYEQYF | TGCGCCAGCAGCCAAGATTCGGACGGTTCCTACGAGCAGTACTTC
. | TRBJ2-5 | TRBD2 | TRBV19 | CASSMGLAGKGETQYF | TGTGCCAGTAGTATGGGACTAGCGGGGAAAGGAGAGACCCAGTACTTC
. | TRBJ2-7 | . | TRBV10-2 | CASRATESYEQYF | TGCGCCAGCAGGGCGACCGAATCCTACGAGCAGTACTTC
. | TRBJ2-7 | TRBD1 | TRBV7-9 | CASSFIGDRGLVEQYF | TGTGCCAGCAGCTTTATCGGGGACAGGGGGCTAGTCGAGCAGTACTTC
. | TRBJ2-2 | TRBD1 | TRBV27 | CASTRIQGTGELFF | TGTGCCAGCACCCGTATACAGGGGACCGGGGAGCTGTTTTTT
. | TRBJ2-7 | . | TRBV27 | CASSLVRVGGDPYEQYF | TGTGCCAGCAGTTTAGTACGAGTTGGAGGTGACCCCTACGAGCAGTACTTC
. | TRBJ2-7 | TRBD1 | TRBV27 | CASSFKDRVFCSSYEQYF | TGTGCCAGCAGTTTTAAGGACAGGGTGTTTTGTAGTAGCTACGAGCAGTACTTC
once | TRBJ2-1 | . | TRBV10-3 | CAISESIRVEATLSYNEQFF | TGTGCCATCAGTGAGTCGATCCGGGTAGAAGCGACCCTCTCCTACAATGAGCAGTTCTTC
once | TRBJ2-7 | TRBD2 | TRBV7-6 | CASSPLTSGRSSYEQYF | TGTGCCAGCAGCCCCCTCACTAGCGGGAGGAGCTCCTACGAGCAGTACTTC
. | TRBJ1-2 | . | TRBV14 | CASSPGRRYGYTF | TGTGCCAGCAGCCCCGGCCGGAGGTATGGCTACACCTTC
. | TRBJ1-1 | . | TRBV19 | CASSGGQEGSGTEAFF | TGTGCCAGTTCGGGGGGGCAGGAGGGTTCTGGCACTGAAGCTTTCTTT
. | TRBJ1-2 | . | TRBV7-3 | CASSFLSTQRATF | TGTGCCAGCAGCTTTCTGTCGACCCAACGAGCCACCTTC